Detailed here is one TCR beta chain. This clone was counted once. The antigen it recognizes is unknown. No much larger clone is present one base from it, and per-base qualities are unavailable. These data originate in a study of graft-versus-host responses after intestinal transplantation (dated by TCRdb to about 2021). For the study in its entirety: The transplants that recipients got were multivisceral, liver-intestinal, or isolated intestinal. Every recipient was given anti-thymocyte globulin induction, followed by around three years of maintenance tacrolimus and steroids. A peak of at least 4% donor T cells among recipient peripheral blood mononuclear cells was the definition used for donor T cell macrochimerism. To identify alloreactive clones, pre-transplant mixed lymphocyte reaction products were sequenced and then compared with unstimulated pre-transplant donor and recipient T cells. Rather than being sequenced by the commercial service, samples from a few later patients were sequenced in-house on an Illumina MiSeq and processed with MiXCR. The cohort enrolled under 30 intestinal transplant recipients, one of whom was a retransplant, and a few patients without pretransplant specimens were excluded. After intestinal transplantation, graft-versus-host and host-versus-graft alloreactive T cell clones were followed in the graft, circulation and bone marrow using bulk TCR-beta CDR3 sequencing. The full study reports these points: Peak levels of circulating GvH clones were associated with declines in HvG clones early after transplant. High GvH to HvG T cell clonal ratios were observed in the allografts of patients with donor T cell macrochimerism. Conclusions were limited by the relatively low number and heterogeneity of intestinal transplant patients. GvH clones turned up in recipient bone marrow, with some appearing earlier in ileal mucosa or blood, a pattern consistent with an intestinal mucosal origin.

Library preparation was by the immunoSEQ multiplex PCR assay. For most patients, genomic DNA was isolated with the Qiagen DNeasy Blood and Tissue Kit and shipped frozen to Adaptive Biotechnologies for TCR sequencing. For most patients, high-throughput TCR-beta CDR3 sequencing of genomic DNA was performed by Adaptive Biotechnologies. In the paper's pipeline: Adaptive's ImmunoSEQ software supplied the TCR sequencing data for around 19 patients, while MiXCR and VDJtools were used to process a few other patients. CD4 versus CD8 sorting errors were corrected by removing sequences found in both subsets at a frequency ratio below 5:1. CDR3 nucleotide sequences shared by donor and recipient were removed because the origin of these sequences could not be assigned. To count as alloreactive, a clone needed at least 2-fold expansion over unstimulated cells and a minimum CFSE-low frequency of 0.002% (template counts) or 0.001% (read counts). Clones were considered mappable if detected in sequenced pre-transplant spleen, lymph node, or MLR CFSE-low populations of the donor or recipient. Cumulative frequency of alloreactive clones was calculated as a percentage of all sequences weighted by copy number. The immuneACCESS repertoire file appears here via TCRdb, limited to in-frame rearrangements. These files lack a portion of the clones; in checked studies, under half of the deficit traces to unresolved V genes, and the cause of the others is not known. V, J and clone size reflect that table, while D and trimming were determined from the DNA. In all, the sample holds more than 95,000 clones, and 92% of those were seen once. Clones ranked in the top ten supply approximately 0.18% of the sample.

Explained via the paper, the time point label denotes: cells obtained before transplantation from donor or recipient. CD3+CD4+ and CD3+CD8+ populations were FACS-sorted from unstimulated pre-transplant donor and recipient cells taken from spleen or lymph nodes. The sample consisted of unstimulated CD4+ T cells sorted from spleen or lymph node cells, taken before intestinal transplant. The receptor was derived from a human donor who received an intestinal transplant.

CDR3 region: CASSQGRGRASNQPQHF. The DNA sequence follows: TGCGCCAGCAGCCAAGGGAGGGGACGGGCTAGCAATCAGCCCCAGCATTTT. In this chain, TRBV4-1 is recombined with TRBJ1-5; TRBD1 is a weak D gene call, 5 bases matching. Relative to germline, V is 1 base shorter and J is 0 bases shorter, with 13 bases between their ends. From cysteine to phenylalanine, the CDR3 is 17 amino acids long. Of all the DNA, just the CDR3 is kept, 51 bases in frame from base 1. The germline V gene gives CDR1 as MGHRA and CDR2 as YSYEKL.